The 15 T cell receptor beta chains in this list originate from one sample, sequenced in a study of T cells in Graves' hyperthyroidism and ophthalmopathy. Amplified regions were TCR beta CDR3 sequences from RNA transcripts. The HTBI primer set was used in a first-round RT-PCR of the TCR CDR3. In TCRdb, the multiplex PCR reads were re-called with MiXCR into one record per CDR3 protein. The sample yields roughly 500,000 distinct CDR3 sequences, 40% to 55% seen once. Source material: peripheral blood or thyroid tissue (not recorded which). The receptors here all came from an adult woman with Graves' disease, either hyperthyroidism or ophthalmopathy (not recorded which).

This clonotype occurred many times. The chain employs TRBV7-8 and TRBJ2-2; TRBD2 agrees at 7 bases. V lost 5 bases to trimming and J lost 1 base; unmatched junction nucleotides: 16. This CDR3 region has 19 residues. Germline values: CDR1 SGHVS, CDR2 FQNEAQ. The DNA of the CDR3 is TGTGCCAGCAGCCCAAATCGAGCGGGATTAGGAAAGAACACCGGGGAGCTGTTTTTT. It encodes CASSPNRAGLGKNTGELFF. Combining the CDR3 with reference TRBV7-8 and TRBJ2-2 gives the whole variable domain GAGVSQSPRYKVAKRGQDVALRCDPISGHVSLFWYQQALGQGPEFLTYFQNEAQLDKSGLPSDRFFAERPEGSVSTLKIQRTQQEDSAVYLCASSPNRAGLGKNTGELFFGEGSRLTVL.

This clonotype was counted many times. The gene calls are TRBV5-1 and TRBJ2-6; possibly TRBD1 for D (6 bases). The CDR3 runs 14 residues. CDR1 SGHRS and CDR2 YFSETQ come from the germline V gene. V was cut by 7 bases and J by 2 bases, with 10 bases left in between. CDR3 nucleotides: TGCGCCAGCCAACCAGGGGCTGGGGCCAACGTCCTGACTTTC. It translates to CASQPGAGANVLTF.

This clonotype was seen many times. V gene TRBV9 combines with J gene TRBJ1-5; D ambiguous. Germline values: CDR1 SGDLS, CDR2 YYNGEE. The ends were cut back, 0 bases at V and 0 bases at J, with 4 bases in the middle. CDR3 size: 14 residues. Written as DNA, the CDR3 is TGTGCCAGCAGCGTAGGTAATAGCAATCAGCCCCAGCATTTT. Amino acid sequence: CASSVGNSNQPQHF.

This chain joins TRBV7-8 and TRBJ2-3, with D uncertain. Germline assignment: CDR1 SGHVS and CDR2 FQNEAQ. The CDR3 runs to 13 residues. Trimming removed 5 bases at V and 1 base at J, with 7 bases between. The CDR3 loop is CASSIYGTDTQYF. CDR3 nucleotide sequence: TGTGCCAGCAGCATTTACGGCACAGATACGCAGTATTTT.

A word on this clonotype: One end of the junction fails to match germline, which may point to a read error. The J gene is TRBJ2-2, the V gene TRBV6-1; D may be TRBD1 or TRBD2 (5 bases each). Germline lookup yields CDR1 MNHNS and CDR2 SASEGT. This CDR3 is built from 15 residues. CDR3 loop: CASSNPTENTGELLF. The CDR3 DNA is TGTGCCAGCAGCAACCCGACAGAGAACACCGGGGAGCTGCTTTTT.

The chain couples TRBV7-6 to TRBJ2-7; a possible D gene is TRBD2 (5 bases). The CDR3 length is 18 residues. The V end was cut by 1 base, the J end by 1 base, with 20 bases between. The germline gives CDR1 SGHVS, CDR2 FNYEAQ. The CDR3 DNA reads TGTGCCAGCAGCTTAGTGGGCCGGGGTTGCCATATTTCCTACGAGCAGTACTTC. Residues: CASSLVGRGCHISYEQYF.

A few counts support this clonotype. This chain links TRBV20-1 with TRBJ2-3; D not certain. The CDR3 runs to 11 residues. The V end was cut by 3 bases, the J end by 4 bases, with 5 bases between. CDR1 is DFQATT and CDR2 is SNEGSKA in the germline V gene (reference sequence). The CDR3 reads CSASKADTQYF. CDR3 nucleotides: TGCAGTGCTAGTAAGGCAGATACGCAGTATTTT.

This clonotype showed up many times. This sequence joins TRBV11-2 and TRBJ2-7; 7 bases are shared with TRBD2. With 8 bases clipped from V and 4 bases from J, the junction kept 14 bases outside the gene matches. The CDR3 extends over 15 amino acids. Germline V gives CDR1 SGHAT, CDR2 FQNNGV. DNA of the CDR3: TGTGCCAGCCGAAGGGGAGGGAGTCAGAGGTACGAGCAGTACTTC. Amino acids: CASRRGGSQRYEQYF.

This clonotype was observed many times. The chain carries TRBV5-1 and TRBJ2-2; D may match TRBD1 or TRBD2 (5 bases each). Looked up from germline, CDR1 is SGHRS and CDR2 is YFSETQ. V was pared by 3 bases and J by 3 bases, with 12 bases between. The CDR3 is made up of 15 amino acids. CDR3 protein: CASSWDRVDTGELFF. CDR3 nucleotides: TGCGCCAGCAGCTGGGACCGGGTTGACACCGGGGAGCTGTTTTTT.

Ten or more counts support this clonotype. V is TRBV2 and J is TRBJ1-1, with D unclear. Germline V gene data show CDR1 as SNHLY and CDR2 as FYNNEI. Trimming removed 5 bases from V and 4 bases from J, with 14 bases in between. The CDR3 totals 14 residues. The CDR3 protein is CASSWTREGTEAFF. The CDR3 bases are TGTGCCAGCAGTTGGACCCGGGAGGGCACTGAAGCTTTCTTT.

The V gene is TRBV28, the J gene TRBJ2-2, with TRBD2 matching over 7 bases. CDR1 is MDHEN and CDR2 is SYDVKM in the germline V gene. This CDR3 is built from 14 residues. The V and J ends lost 6 bases and 5 bases, in that order; junction bases with no gene match: 6. CDR3 coding DNA: TGTGCCAGCAGCTCGGGGGGATGGACCGGGGAGCTGTTTTTT. Amino acids: CASSSGGWTGELFF.

A remark on this clonotype: A junction end diverges from the germline sequence, so it may reflect a read error. CDR3 in amino acids: CASSLQGNGKLFF. The CDR3 region has the DNA TGTGCCAGCAGTCTACAGGGGAATGGAAAACTGTTTTTT. V is TRBV2 and J is TRBJ1-4; TRBD1 aligns across 7 bases. CDR3 size: 13 residues. Germline CDR1 and CDR2: SNHLY and FYNNEI. The full variable domain, completed using reference TRBV2 and TRBJ1-4, is EPEVTQTPSHQVTQMGQEVILRCVPISNHLYFYWYRQILGQKVEFLVSFYNNEISEKSEIFDDQFSVERPDGSNFTLKIRSTKLEDSAMYFCASSLQGNGKLFFGSGTQLSVL.

This clonotype was seen only a few times. The chain employs TRBV7-8 and TRBJ1-2; D call uncertain. The V gene lost 1 base and the J gene lost 7 bases, with 16 bases spanning the gap. In germline, CDR1 is SGHVS, CDR2 FQNEAQ. The CDR3 runs to 15 residues. CDR3 sequence reads: CASSLEQSSLGGYTF. CDR3 sequence (DNA): TGTGCCAGCAGCTTAGAACAGTCATCTCTTGGTGGCTACACCTTC.

The chain joins TRBV7-6 to TRBJ1-2; 7 bases are shared with TRBD1. The J segment lost 7 bases and the V segment lost 3 bases, leaving 14 bases of the junction unmatched. Germline CDR1 reads SGHVS; CDR2 reads FNYEAQ. The CDR3 has 16 amino acids. CDR3 sequence reads: CASSFYTGTVGAGYTF. The CDR3 DNA follows: TGTGCCAGCAGCTTCTACACCGGGACAGTAGGGGCTGGCTACACCTTC.

The sample holds a few counts of this clonotype. A much larger clone is a single base away; this may be a read error. The chain joins TRBV7-9 to TRBJ1-1; possible D gene TRBD1, 6 bases. Trimming left V 5 bases short and J 8 bases short, with 12 bases between. Germline V gene lookup returns CDR1 SEHNR and CDR2 FQNEAQ (reference sequence). The CDR3 loop spans 12 amino acids. CDR3 bases: TGTGCCAGCAGCCGGGCAAGGGGGGAAGCTTTCTTT. Encoded protein: CASSRARGEAFF.